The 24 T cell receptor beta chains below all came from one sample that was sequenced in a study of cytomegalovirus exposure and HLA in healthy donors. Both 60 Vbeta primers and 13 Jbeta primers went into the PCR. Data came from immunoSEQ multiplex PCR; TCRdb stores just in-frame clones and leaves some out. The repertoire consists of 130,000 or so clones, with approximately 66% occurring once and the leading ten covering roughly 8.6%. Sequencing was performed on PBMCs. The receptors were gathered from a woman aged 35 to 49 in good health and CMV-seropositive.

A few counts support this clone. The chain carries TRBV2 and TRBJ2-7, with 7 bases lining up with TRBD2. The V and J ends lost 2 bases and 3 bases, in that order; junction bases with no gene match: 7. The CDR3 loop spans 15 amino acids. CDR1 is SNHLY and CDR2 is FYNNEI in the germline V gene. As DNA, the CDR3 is TGTGCCAGCAGTGAAAGGGAGGGTGACGGCTACGAGCAGTACTTC. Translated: CASSEREGDGYEQYF.

The CDR3 sequence: CASSFGGNTEAFF. In nucleotides, the CDR3 is TGTGCCAGCAGCTTCGGAGGGAACACTGAAGCTTTCTTT. The gene calls are TRBV5-4 and TRBJ1-1; D uncertain. V lost 2 bases and J lost 1, with 6 bases in between. Germline CDR1 reads SGHNT; CDR2 reads YYREEE (reference sequence). The CDR3 contains 13 residues.

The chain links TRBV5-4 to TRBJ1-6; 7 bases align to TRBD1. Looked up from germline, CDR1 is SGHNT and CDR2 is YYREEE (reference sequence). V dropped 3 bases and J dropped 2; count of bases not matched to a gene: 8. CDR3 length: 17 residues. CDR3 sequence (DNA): TGTGCCAGCAGCTCCGACAGGGCCTCTGCCTATAATTCACCCCTCCACTTT. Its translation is CASSSDRASAYNSPLHF.

CDR3 nucleotide sequence: TGTGCCAGCAGTGAACGGGGAGGGAACTATGGCTACACCTTC. Translating it yields CASSERGGNYGYTF. J is TRBJ1-2 and V is TRBV6-1, with D hard to call. The CDR3 consists of 14 residues. Between the trimmed V and J ends, which lost 2 bases and 2 bases, there was a span of 9 bases. CDR1 is MNHNS and CDR2 is SASEGT in the germline V gene.

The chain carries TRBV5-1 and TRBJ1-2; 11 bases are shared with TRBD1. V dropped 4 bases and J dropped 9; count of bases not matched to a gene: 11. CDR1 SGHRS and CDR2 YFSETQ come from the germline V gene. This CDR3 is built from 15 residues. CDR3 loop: CASSPRTGGASSYTF. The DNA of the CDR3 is TGCGCCAGCAGCCCCCGGACAGGGGGCGCGTCGAGCTACACCTTC.

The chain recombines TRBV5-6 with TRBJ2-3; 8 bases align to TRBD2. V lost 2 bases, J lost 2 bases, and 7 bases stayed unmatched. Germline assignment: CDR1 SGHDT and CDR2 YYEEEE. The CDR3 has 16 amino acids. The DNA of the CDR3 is TGTGCCAGCAGCTTAGGGCGGGGGGCCTTCACAGATACGCAGTATTTT. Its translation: CASSLGRGAFTDTQYF. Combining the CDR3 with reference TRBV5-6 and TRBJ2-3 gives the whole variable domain DAGVTQSPTHLIKTRGQQVTLRCSPKSGHDTVSWYQQALGQGPQFIFQYYEEEERQRGNFPDRFSGHQFPNYSSELNVNALLLGDSALYLCASSLGRGAFTDTQYFGPGTRLTVL.

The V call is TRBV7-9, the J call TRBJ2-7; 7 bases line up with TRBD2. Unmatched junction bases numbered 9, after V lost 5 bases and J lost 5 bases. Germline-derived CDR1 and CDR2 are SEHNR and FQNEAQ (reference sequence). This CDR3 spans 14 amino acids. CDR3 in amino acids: CASSRTSLGNEQYF. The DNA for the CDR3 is TGTGCCAGCAGCCGGACTAGTCTAGGCAACGAGCAGTACTTC.

The CDR3 nucleotides are TGCGCCAGCAGCTTCCCTTCGGAGGTCAATGAGCAGTTCTTC. It specifies CASSFPSEVNEQFF. V usage is TRBV5-1 and J usage is TRBJ2-1; perhaps TRBD2 as D (5 bases). Germline V CDR1 and CDR2: SGHRS, YFSETQ. V was trimmed by 2 bases and J by 6 bases, leaving 12 bases between them. The CDR3 sequence is 14 residues long.

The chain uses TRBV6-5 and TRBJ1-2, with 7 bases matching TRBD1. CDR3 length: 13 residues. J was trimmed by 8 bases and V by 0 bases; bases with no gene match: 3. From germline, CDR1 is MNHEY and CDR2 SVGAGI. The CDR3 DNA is TGTGCCAGCAGTTACTCGACAGGGCTGGGCTACACCTTC. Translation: CASSYSTGLGYTF.

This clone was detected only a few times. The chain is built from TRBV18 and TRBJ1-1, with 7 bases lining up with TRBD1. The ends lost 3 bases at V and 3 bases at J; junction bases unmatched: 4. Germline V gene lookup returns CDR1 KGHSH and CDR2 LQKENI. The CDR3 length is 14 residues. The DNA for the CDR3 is TGTGCCAGCTCACCGACAGGGCTGGACACTGAAGCTTTCTTT. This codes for CASSPTGLDTEAFF. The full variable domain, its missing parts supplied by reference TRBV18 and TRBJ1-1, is NAGVMQNPRHLVRRRGQEARLRCSPMKGHSHVYWYRQLPEEGLKFMVYLQKENIIDESGMPKERFSAEFPKEGPSILRIQQVVRGDSAAYFCASSPTGLDTEAFFGQGTRLTVV.

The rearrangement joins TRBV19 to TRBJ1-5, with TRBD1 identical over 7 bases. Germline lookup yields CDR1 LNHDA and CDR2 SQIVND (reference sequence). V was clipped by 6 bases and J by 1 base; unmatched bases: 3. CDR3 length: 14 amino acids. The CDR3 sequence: CASSVDRSNQPQHF. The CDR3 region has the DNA TGTGCCAGTAGCGTGGACAGGAGCAATCAGCCCCAGCATTTT.

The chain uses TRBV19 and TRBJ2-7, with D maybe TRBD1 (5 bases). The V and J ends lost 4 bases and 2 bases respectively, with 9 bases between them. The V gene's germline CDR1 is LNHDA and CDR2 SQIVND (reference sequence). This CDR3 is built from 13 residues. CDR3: CASSKGDTYEQYF. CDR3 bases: TGTGCCAGTAGTAAAGGGGATACCTACGAGCAGTACTTC.

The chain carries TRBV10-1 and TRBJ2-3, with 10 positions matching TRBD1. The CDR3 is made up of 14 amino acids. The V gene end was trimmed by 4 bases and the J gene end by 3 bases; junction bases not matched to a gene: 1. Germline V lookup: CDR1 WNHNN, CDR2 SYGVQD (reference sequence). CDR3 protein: CASSGGQGTDTQYF. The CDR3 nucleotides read TGCGCCAGCAGTGGGGGACAGGGGACAGATACGCAGTATTTT.

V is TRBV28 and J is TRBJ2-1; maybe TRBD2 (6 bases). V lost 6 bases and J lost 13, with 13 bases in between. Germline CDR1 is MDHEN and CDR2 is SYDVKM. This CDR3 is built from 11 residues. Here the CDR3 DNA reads TGTGCCAGCAGCCGGAGGGTGTTACAGTTCTTC. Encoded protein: CASSRRVLQFF.

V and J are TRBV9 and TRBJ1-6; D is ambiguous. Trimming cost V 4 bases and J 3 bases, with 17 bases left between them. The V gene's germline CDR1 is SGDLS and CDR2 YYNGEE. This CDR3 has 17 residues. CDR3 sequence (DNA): TGTGCCAGCAGCCCCCGACGGGAGATCGTCTATAATTCACCCCTCCACTTT. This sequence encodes CASSPRREIVYNSPLHF.

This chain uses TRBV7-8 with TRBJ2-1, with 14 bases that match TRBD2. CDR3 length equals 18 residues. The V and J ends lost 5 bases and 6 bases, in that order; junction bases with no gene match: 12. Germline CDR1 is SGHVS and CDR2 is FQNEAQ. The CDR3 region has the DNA TGTGCCAGCAGCCTTAGAAACCCCGGGACTAGCGGGGGCAATGAGCAGTTCTTC. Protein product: CASSLRNPGTSGGNEQFF.

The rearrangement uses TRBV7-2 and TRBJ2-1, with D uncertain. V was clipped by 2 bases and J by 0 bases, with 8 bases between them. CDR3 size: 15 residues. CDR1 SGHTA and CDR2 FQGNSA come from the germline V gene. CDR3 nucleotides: TGTGCCAGCAGCTTACCGAGGAGCTCCTACAATGAGCAGTTCTTC. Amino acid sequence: CASSLPRSSYNEQFF.

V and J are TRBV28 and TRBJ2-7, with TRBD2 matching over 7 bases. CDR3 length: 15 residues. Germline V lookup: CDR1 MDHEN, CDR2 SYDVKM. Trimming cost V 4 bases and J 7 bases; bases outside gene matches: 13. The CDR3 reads CASSYAGAGELEQYF. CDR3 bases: TGTGCCAGCAGTTATGCCGGGGCGGGGGAGTTGGAGCAGTACTTC.

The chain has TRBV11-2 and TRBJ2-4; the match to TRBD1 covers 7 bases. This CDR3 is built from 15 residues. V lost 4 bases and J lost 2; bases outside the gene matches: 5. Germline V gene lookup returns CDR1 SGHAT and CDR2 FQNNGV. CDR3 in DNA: TGTGCCAGCAGCTCTCTCAGGGGGTCCAAAAACATTCAGTACTTC. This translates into CASSSLRGSKNIQYF.

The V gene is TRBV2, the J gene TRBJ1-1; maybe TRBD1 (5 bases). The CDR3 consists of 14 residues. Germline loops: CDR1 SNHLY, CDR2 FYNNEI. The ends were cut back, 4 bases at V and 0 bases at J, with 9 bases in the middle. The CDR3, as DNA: TGTGCCAGCAGTGGACAGCTAATGAACACTGAAGCTTTCTTT. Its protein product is CASSGQLMNTEAFF.

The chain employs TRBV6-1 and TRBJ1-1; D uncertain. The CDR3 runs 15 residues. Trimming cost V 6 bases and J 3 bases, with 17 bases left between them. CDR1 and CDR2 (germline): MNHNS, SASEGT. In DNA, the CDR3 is TGTGCCAGCAGCCCCGTGGGAGCCCGGGACACTGAAGCTTTCTTT. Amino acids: CASSPVGARDTEAFF.

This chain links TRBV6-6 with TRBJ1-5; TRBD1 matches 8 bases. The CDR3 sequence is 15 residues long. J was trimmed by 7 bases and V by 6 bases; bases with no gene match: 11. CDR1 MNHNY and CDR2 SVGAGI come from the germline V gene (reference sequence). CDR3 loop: CASRPRQGFVQPQHF. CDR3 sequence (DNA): TGTGCCAGCAGACCAAGACAGGGGTTTGTACAGCCCCAGCATTTT.

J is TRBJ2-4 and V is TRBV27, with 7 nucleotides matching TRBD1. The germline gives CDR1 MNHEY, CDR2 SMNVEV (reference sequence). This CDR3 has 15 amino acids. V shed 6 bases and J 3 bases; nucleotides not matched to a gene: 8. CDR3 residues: CASSQGGTGKNIQYF. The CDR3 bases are TGTGCCAGCAGCCAAGGGGGCACGGGCAAAAACATTCAGTACTTC.

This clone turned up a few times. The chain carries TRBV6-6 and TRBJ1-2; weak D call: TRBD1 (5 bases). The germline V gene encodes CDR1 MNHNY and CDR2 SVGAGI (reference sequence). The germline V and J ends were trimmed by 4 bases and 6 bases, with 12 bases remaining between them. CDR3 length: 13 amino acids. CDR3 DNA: TGTGCCAGCAGTTCCCAGGGCGGACATGGCTACACCTTC. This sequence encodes CASSSQGGHGYTF.